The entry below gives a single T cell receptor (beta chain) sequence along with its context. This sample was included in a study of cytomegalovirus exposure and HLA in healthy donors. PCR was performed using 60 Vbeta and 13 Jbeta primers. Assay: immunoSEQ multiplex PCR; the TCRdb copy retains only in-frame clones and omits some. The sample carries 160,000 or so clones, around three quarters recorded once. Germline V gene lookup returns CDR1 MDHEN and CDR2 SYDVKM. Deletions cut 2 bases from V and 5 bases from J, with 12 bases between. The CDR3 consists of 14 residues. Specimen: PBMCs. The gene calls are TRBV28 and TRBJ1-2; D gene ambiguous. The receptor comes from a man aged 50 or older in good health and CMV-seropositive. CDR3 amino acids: CASSLIAGKYGYTF. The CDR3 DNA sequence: TGTGCCAGCAGTTTAATCGCCGGGAAGTATGGCTACACCTTC.